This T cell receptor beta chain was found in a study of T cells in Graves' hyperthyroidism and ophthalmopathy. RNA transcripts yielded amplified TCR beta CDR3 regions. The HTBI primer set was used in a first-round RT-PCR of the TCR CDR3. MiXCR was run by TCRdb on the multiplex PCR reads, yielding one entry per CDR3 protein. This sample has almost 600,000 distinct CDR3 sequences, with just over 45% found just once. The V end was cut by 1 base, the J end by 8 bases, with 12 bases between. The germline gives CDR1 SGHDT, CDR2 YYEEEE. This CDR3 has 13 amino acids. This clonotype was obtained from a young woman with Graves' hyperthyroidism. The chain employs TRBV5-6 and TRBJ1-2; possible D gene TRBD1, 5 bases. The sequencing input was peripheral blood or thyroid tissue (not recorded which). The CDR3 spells CASSLLSGRGYTF. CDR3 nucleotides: TGTGCCAGCAGCTTGCTGTCAGGGCGAGGCTACACCTTC.